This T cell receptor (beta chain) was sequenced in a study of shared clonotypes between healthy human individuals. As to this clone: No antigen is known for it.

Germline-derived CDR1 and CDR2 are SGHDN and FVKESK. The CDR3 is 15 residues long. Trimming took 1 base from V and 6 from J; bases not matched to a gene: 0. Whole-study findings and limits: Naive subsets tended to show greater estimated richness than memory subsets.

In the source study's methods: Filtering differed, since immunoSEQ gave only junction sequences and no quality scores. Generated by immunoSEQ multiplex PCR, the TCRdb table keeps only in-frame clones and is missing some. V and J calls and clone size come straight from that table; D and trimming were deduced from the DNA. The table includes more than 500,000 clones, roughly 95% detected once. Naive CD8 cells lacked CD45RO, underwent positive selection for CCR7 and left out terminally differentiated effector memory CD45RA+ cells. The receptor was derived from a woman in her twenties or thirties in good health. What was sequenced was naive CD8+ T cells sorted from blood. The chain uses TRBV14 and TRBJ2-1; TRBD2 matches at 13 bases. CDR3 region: CASSQGLAGGNEQFF. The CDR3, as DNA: TGTGCCAGCAGCCAAGGACTAGCGGGAGGCAATGAGCAGTTCTTC.